The 25 T cell receptor beta chains below come from one sample, sequenced in a study of blood T cells in healthy people across ages. Primed by a sample-barcoded 5' primer and a J-beta primer mix, a second PCR proceeded for about 6 to 12 cycles. From the 5' RACE reads, TCRdb called clonotypes with MiXCR, one entry per CDR3 protein. The table records about 560,000 distinct CDR3 sequences, around a quarter of them present only once. In addition, the sample was reused for a study of T cells of mothers and their children.

The sequenced sample consisted of blood. The source of these receptors is a boy aged 2 to 10 in good health.

CDR3 loop: CSAARGEVDTGELFF. DNA of the CDR3: TGCAGTGCTGCGAGGGGCGAGGTGGACACCGGGGAGCTGTTTTTT. The rearrangement uses TRBV20-1 and TRBJ2-2; D may match TRBD1 or TRBD2 (5 bases each). Trimming removed 5 bases from V and 3 bases from J, with 16 bases in between. Germline CDR1 and CDR2: DFQATT and SNEGSKA (reference sequence). The length of the CDR3 is 15 residues.

This sequence joins TRBV12-3 or TRBV12-4 and TRBJ1-3, with D possibly being TRBD1 (6 bases). The CDR3 runs 13 residues. The V end was cut by 5 bases, the J end by 9 bases, with 14 bases between. CDR3 amino acids: CASSIGGAGTIYF. As DNA, the CDR3 is TGTGCCAGCAGTATCGGGGGGGCCGGCACCATATATTTT.

CDR3 nucleotide sequence: TGTGCCAGTAGCACTAGCGGGAGATCCTACGAGCAGTACTTC. This gives the protein CASSTSGRSYEQYF. The V and J genes are TRBV19 and TRBJ2-5, with 11 bases identical to TRBD2. The J call may be incorrect, as the DNA end agrees better with TRBJ2-7. Germline values: CDR1 LNHDA, CDR2 SQIVND (reference sequence). The CDR3 is made up of 14 amino acids.

This clonotype was seen only a few times. V is TRBV7-8 and J is TRBJ2-1; weak D call: TRBD2 (5 bases). CDR1 and CDR2 from the germline V gene are SGHVS and FQNEAQ. V lost 1 base and J 6 bases, leaving 10 bases between the germline ends. The CDR3 loop spans 14 amino acids. CDR3 bases: TGTGCCAGCAGCTTAGTGACGGGAATCAATGAGCAGTTCTTC. As protein: CASSLVTGINEQFF.

This sequence joins TRBV10-1 and TRBJ2-7; D is unclear. Germline-derived CDR1 and CDR2 are WNHNN and SYGVQD (reference sequence). The V gene lost 0 bases and the J gene lost 0 bases, with 6 bases spanning the gap. The CDR3 runs to 14 residues. The CDR3 sequence is CASSESRISYEQYF. CDR3 sequence (DNA): TGCGCCAGCAGTGAGTCCAGAATCTCCTACGAGCAGTACTTC.

The CDR3 is CASSFPQGLYNEQFF. CDR3 sequence (DNA): TGTGCCAGCAGCTTCCCCCAGGGGCTCTACAATGAGCAGTTCTTC. The gene calls are TRBV7-8 and TRBJ2-1; D is possibly TRBD1 (6 bases). The CDR3 has 15 residues. V dropped 3 bases and J dropped 3 bases, with 12 bases sitting between them. Germline V gene data show CDR1 as SGHVS and CDR2 as FQNEAQ. The variable domain in full, with the rest retrieved from reference TRBV7-8 and TRBJ2-1, is GAGVSQSPRYKVAKRGQDVALRCDPISGHVSLFWYQQALGQGPEFLTYFQNEAQLDKSGLPSDRFFAERPEGSVSTLKIQRTQQEDSAVYLCASSFPQGLYNEQFFGPGTRLTVL.

This sequence joins TRBV7-9 and TRBJ2-7; 7 bases fit TRBD1. Germline CDR1 reads SEHNR; CDR2 reads FQNEAQ (reference sequence). This CDR3 has 15 amino acids. Trimming removed 5 bases from V and 2 bases from J; junction bases left unmatched: 9. CDR3 region: CASSGSRQGPYEQYF. CDR3 in DNA: TGTGCCAGCAGCGGGTCGCGACAGGGTCCCTACGAGCAGTACTTC. Looking up the rest from reference TRBV7-9 and TRBJ2-7 gives the full variable domain: DTGVSQNPRHKITKRGQNVTFRCDPISEHNRLYWYRQTLGQGPEFLTYFQNEAQLEKSRLLSDRFSAERPKGSFSTLEIQRTEQGDSAMYLCASSGSRQGPYEQYFGPGTRLTVT.

This clonotype has a count of ten or more. The chain is built from TRBV20-1 and TRBJ2-7; 11 nucleotides match TRBD2. The CDR3 length is 19 residues. The germline V gene has CDR1 DFQATT and CDR2 SNEGSKA (reference sequence). J lost 2 bases, V lost 1 base, and 16 bases had no gene match. CDR3 bases: TGCAGTGCTAGAGGTCCGGAACTGGAACTAGCGGGAGTACCCTACGAGCAGTACTTC. This encodes CSARGPELELAGVPYEQYF.

The chain employs TRBV25-1 and TRBJ2-5, with D tentatively TRBD1 (5 bases). Trimming left V 7 bases short and J 9 bases short, with 18 bases between. CDR3 size: 13 residues. Germline CDR1 and CDR2: MGHDK and SYGVNS. CDR3 amino acids: CASIGTDKGAQYF. In nucleotides, the CDR3 is TGTGCCAGCATTGGTACGGATAAAGGGGCCCAGTACTTC.

This clonotype turned up a few times. The chain carries TRBV20-1 and TRBJ1-6; 9 nucleotides agree with TRBD1. J gave up 15 bases and V 4 bases, and 22 bases lay outside the gene matches. This CDR3 has 17 amino acids. Germline-derived CDR1 and CDR2 are DFQATT and SNEGSKA (reference sequence). CDR3: CSAIPYLGTGTYSGLHF. CDR3 bases: TGCAGTGCTATTCCCTACTTGGGGACAGGGACGTATTCAGGCCTCCACTTT.

A few counts support this clonotype. A read error may account for a junction end that differs from germline. CDR3 in DNA: TGCGCCAGCAGCTTGGGAGGGGCTAGCGGTGGATCCTACAATGGGCAGTTCTTC. Translated: CASSLGGASGGSYNGQFF. The V and J genes are TRBV5-1 and TRBJ2-1; TRBD2 aligns across 7 bases. Germline CDR1 is SGHRS and CDR2 is YFSETQ. The CDR3 contains 18 residues.

A single count supports this clonotype. The chain uses TRBV7-2 and TRBJ2-5; TRBD1 aligns across 7 bases. The germline gives CDR1 SGHTA, CDR2 FQGNSA. V was clipped by 1 base and J by 2 bases; unmatched bases: 4. The CDR3 consists of 15 residues. In DNA, the CDR3 is TGTGCCAGCAGCTTAGGAAACAGGGGACAAGAGACCCAGTACTTC. The encoded protein is CASSLGNRGQETQYF.

The V gene is TRBV7-2, the J gene TRBJ2-5; D is perhaps TRBD2 (5 bases). The J call is in doubt because the DNA end fits TRBJ2-7 better. The length of the CDR3 is 15 residues. Germline V CDR1 and CDR2: SGHTA, FQGNSA. CDR3 residues: CASSPRTGRTYEQYF. The DNA for the CDR3 is TGTGCCAGCAGCCCGCGGACGGGGAGAACCTACGAGCAGTACTTC.

The chain recombines TRBV9 with TRBJ2-6; possible D gene TRBD2, 5 bases. Trimming took 0 bases from V and 0 from J, leaving 10 bases between them. CDR1 and CDR2 from the germline V gene are SGDLS and YYNGEE. This CDR3 is built from 17 residues. CDR3 sequence: CASSVGSGISGANVLTF. The CDR3 nucleotides read TGTGCCAGCAGCGTAGGCTCGGGAATCTCTGGGGCCAACGTCCTGACTTTC. The full variable domain, completed using reference TRBV9 and TRBJ2-6, is DSGVTQTPKHLITATGQRVTLRCSPRSGDLSVYWYQQSLDQGLQFLIQYYNGEERAKGNILERFSAQQFPDLHSELNLSSLELGDSALYFCASSVGSGISGANVLTFGAGSRLTVL.

J is TRBJ1-1 and V is TRBV25-1; tentatively, D is TRBD1 (5 bases). V shed 4 bases and J shed 0 bases, with 18 bases lying between them. There are 17 residues in the CDR3. CDR1 and CDR2 (germline): MGHDK, SYGVNS. The CDR3 spells CASSGGEPELLNTEAFF. DNA of the CDR3: TGTGCCAGCAGTGGGGGGGAACCCGAGTTGTTGAACACTGAAGCTTTCTTT.

This clonotype was picked up a small number of times. This sequence joins TRBV12-3 or TRBV12-4 and TRBJ2-7; 8 positions match TRBD2. CDR3 length: 16 amino acids. Losses at the gene ends were 1 base for V and 0 bases for J; bases not matched to a gene: 5. Here the CDR3 reads CASSLDPSGGSYEQYF. In DNA, the CDR3 is TGTGCCAGCAGTTTAGACCCCAGCGGGGGCTCCTACGAGCAGTACTTC.

The chain links TRBV11-2 to TRBJ1-4; D is uncertain. In germline, CDR1 is SGHAT, CDR2 FQNNGV. The CDR3 runs to 12 residues. The germline V and J ends were trimmed by 0 bases and 13 bases, with 9 bases remaining between them. CDR3 nucleotide sequence: TGTGCCAGCAGCTTAGATTCCGCGAGACTGTTTTTT. This codes for CASSLDSARLFF.

The sample holds many counts of this clonotype. This chain joins TRBV3-1 and TRBJ2-7; the match to TRBD2 covers 7 bases. CDR1 and CDR2 (germline): LGHDT, YNNKEL (reference sequence). The CDR3 has 16 residues. J gave up 3 bases and V 1 base, and 9 bases lay outside the gene matches. CDR3 DNA: TGTGCCAGCAGCCAAGGGCGGCGGGGGTCCCTCTACGAGCAGTACTTC. Encoded protein: CASSQGRRGSLYEQYF.

The chain has TRBV3-1 and TRBJ2-3; D remains ambiguous. The V end lost 4 bases, the J end lost 4 bases, and 9 bases lay between the germline ends. From germline, CDR1 is LGHDT and CDR2 YNNKEL (reference sequence). This CDR3 contains 13 residues. CDR3 region: CASSPLVADTQYF. CDR3 coding DNA: TGTGCCAGCAGCCCTTTAGTGGCAGATACGCAGTATTTT.

The chain employs TRBV30 and TRBJ1-2; D might be TRBD1 (5 bases). The V end lost 0 bases, the J end lost 4 bases, and 18 bases lay between the germline ends. The CDR3 spans 16 residues. CDR1 is GTSNPN, CDR2 SVGIG, per germline (reference sequence). In nucleotides, the CDR3 is TGTGCCTGGAGTGTGGGAGGCCCCGCAGGGATCTATGGCTACACCTTC. Translation: CAWSVGGPAGIYGYTF.

The chain couples TRBV19 to TRBJ2-6; D unresolved. Germline CDR1 and CDR2: LNHDA and SQIVND (reference sequence). This CDR3 has 13 amino acids. V was cut by 9 bases and J by 2 bases, with 8 bases left in between. CDR3 amino acids: CASSAAGANVLTF. CDR3 bases: TGTGCCAGCAGCGCAGCTGGGGCCAACGTCCTGACTTTC.

This sequence joins TRBV20-1 and TRBJ2-4, with D unclear. V was trimmed by 0 bases and J by 1 base, leaving 19 bases between them. The V gene's germline CDR1 is DFQATT and CDR2 SNEGSKA (reference sequence). The CDR3 spans 18 residues. In nucleotides, the CDR3 is TGCAGTGCTAGAGATGAAGGCCCAACAGAGGCGGCCAAAAACATTCAGTACTTC. This codes for CSARDEGPTEAAKNIQYF.

This clonotype was counted a few times. The chain combines TRBV29-1 with TRBJ2-5; D perhaps matches TRBD2 (5 bases). The J call may be incorrect, as the DNA end agrees better with TRBJ2-1. CDR3 length equals 14 residues. Germline CDR1 SQVTM, CDR2 ANQGSEA. DNA for the CDR3: TGCAGCGTTGAGAGGGTTGGTGAAGACAATGAGCAGTTCTTC. Encoded protein: CSVERVGEDNEQFF.

This chain joins TRBV12-3 or TRBV12-4 and TRBJ2-5; D unresolved. The better agreement between TRBJ2-1 and the DNA end casts doubt on the J call. The CDR3 runs 13 residues. Written as DNA, the CDR3 is TGTGCCAGCAGTTTAGGGTATCCGAATGAGCAGTTCTTC. Translating gives CASSLGYPNEQFF.

The chain joins TRBV5-1 to TRBJ1-1, with 8 bases identical to TRBD1. CDR1 and CDR2 from the germline V gene are SGHRS and YFSETQ. The CDR3 loop spans 14 amino acids. V dropped 5 bases and J dropped 2; count of bases not matched to a gene: 5. The CDR3 reads CASRVDRGNTEAFF. In DNA form, the CDR3 reads TGCGCCAGCAGGGTAGACAGGGGCAACACTGAAGCTTTCTTT.